The present T cell receptor (beta chain) was sequenced within a study of shared clonotypes between healthy human individuals. Only in-frame clones appear in the TCRdb table, and some are missing; sequencing was by immunoSEQ multiplex PCR. The sample records around 1,000,000 clones, 70% to 80% being singletons. The source of this sequence is a young man in good health. Some clones in this sample may be carry-over from other donors' samples. The material sequenced was memory CD4+ T cells from PBMCs. Noted subset: CD45RA-negative fraction.

DNA for the CDR3: TGTGCCAGCAGTTTCGGACTGAAGCCGGAGACCCAGTACTTC. It yields the protein CASSFGLKPETQYF. The genes are TRBV5-4 and TRBJ2-5; possibly TRBD2 for D (5 bases). This CDR3 region has 14 residues. Between the trimmed V and J ends, which lost 5 bases and 5 bases, there was a span of 16 bases. The germline V gene has CDR1 SGHNT and CDR2 YYREEE (reference sequence).